These T cell receptor beta chains were read from a single sample in a study of blood T cell repertoires in COVID-19. Clones were sequenced by immunoSEQ multiplex PCR, and TCRdb holds only the in-frame ones, with some missing. This table holds about 87,000 clones, more than 85% found once. Sequenced material: peripheral blood. The source is a man between 35 and 55 years old with acute or convalescent COVID-19. Both conserved end residues are part of each CDR3. D genes are given only for firm matches. Clone size, where shown, is once, few, many, or a class for clones that have expanded.

j_gene	abundance	v_gene	d_gene	CDR3nt	CDR3aa
TRBJ2-1	NA	TRBV2	NA	TGTGCCAGCGCGGCCGGCTACAATGAGCAGTTCTTC	CASAAGYNEQFF
TRBJ1-1	NA	TRBV5-4	TRBD1	TGTGCCAGCAGCCTACGGGACAGAATGGAGACTGAAGCTTTCTTT	CASSLRDRMETEAFF
TRBJ1-1	NA	TRBV4-2	NA	TGTGCCAGCAGCCGCGAACGTCGGGAAACTGAAGCTTTCTTT	CASSRERRETEAFF
TRBJ1-1	NA	TRBV10-3	NA	TGTGCCATCAGCCCGGGGGTAGCGAGGACTGAAGCTTTCTTT	CAISPGVARTEAFF
TRBJ2-5	NA	TRBV6-2/TRBV6-3	TRBD2	TGTGCCAGCAGTTACTCCGAGACTAGCGACCAAGAGACCCAGTACTTC	CASSYSETSDQETQYF
TRBJ1-2	NA	TRBV7-2	TRBD1	TGTGCCAGCAGCTTAAAGGGGGCTTTTGGCTACACCTTC	CASSLKGAFGYTF
TRBJ2-7	NA	TRBV7-2	NA	TGTGCCAGCAGCTTAGTTATATCAGGACAAGGGTACGAGCAGTACTTC	CASSLVISGQGYEQYF
TRBJ2-3	NA	TRBV3-1/TRBV3-2	TRBD1	TGTACCAGCAGTCTCGACAGGGCTAGCACAGATACGCAGTATTTT	CTSSLDRASTDTQYF
TRBJ2-2	many	TRBV12-3/TRBV12-4	NA	TGTGCCAGCAGTTTACAAAACACCGGGGAGCTGTTTTTT	CASSLQNTGELFF
TRBJ2-3	NA	TRBV12-5	NA	TGTGCTAGTGGTTCGTGGCTAGAGGATACGCAGTATTTT	CASGSWLEDTQYF
TRBJ2-2	NA	TRBV24-1	TRBD2	TGTGCCACCAGGTGGCTAGCGGGAAACACCGGGGAGCTGTTTTTT	CATRWLAGNTGELFF
TRBJ1-1	NA	TRBV19	NA	TGTGCCTGCCGATCGGGGGGAACTGAAGCTTTCTTT	CACRSGGTEAFF
TRBJ2-7	NA	TRBV5-8	NA	TGTGCCAGCAGCTTGGCCTCAGGCTATCTTGCCTACGAGCAGTACTTC	CASSLASGYLAYEQYF
TRBJ1-5	NA	TRBV24-1	NA	TGTGCCACCAGTGACTATCAGGGGCCCCAGCATTTT	CATSDYQGPQHF
TRBJ2-2	NA	TRBV28	NA	TGTGCCAGCATTCGGAGCCGGTGGGGCTCCGGGGAGCTGTTTTTT	CASIRSRWGSGELFF
TRBJ2-7	NA	TRBV6-6	NA	TGTGCCAGCAGTTACTCGAAAGTGTCGGGGGAGCAGTACTTC	CASSYSKVSGEQYF
TRBJ1-1	NA	TRBV5-1	TRBD1	TGCGCCAGCAGCTCGCAGGGGGGGAACACTGAAGCTTTCTTT	CASSSQGGNTEAFF
TRBJ2-7	NA	TRBV6-1	NA	TGTGCCAGCAGTGAAGGGCAGGGCCTTGAGCAGTACTTC	CASSEGQGLEQYF
TRBJ1-3	NA	TRBV7-9	NA	TGTGCCAGCAGCTTAGTACAGATCTCTGGAAACACCATATATTTT	CASSLVQISGNTIYF